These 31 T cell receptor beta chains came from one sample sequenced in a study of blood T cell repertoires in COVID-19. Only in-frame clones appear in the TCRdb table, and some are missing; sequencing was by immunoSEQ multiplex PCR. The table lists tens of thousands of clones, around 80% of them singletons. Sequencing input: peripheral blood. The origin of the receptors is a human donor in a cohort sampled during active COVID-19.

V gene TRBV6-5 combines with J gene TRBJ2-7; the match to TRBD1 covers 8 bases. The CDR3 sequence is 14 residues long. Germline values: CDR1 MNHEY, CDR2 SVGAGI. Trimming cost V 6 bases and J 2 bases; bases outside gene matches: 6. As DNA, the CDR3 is TGTGCCAGCAGCACCGGGACAGGAGCCTACGAGCAGTACTTC. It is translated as CASSTGTGAYEQYF.

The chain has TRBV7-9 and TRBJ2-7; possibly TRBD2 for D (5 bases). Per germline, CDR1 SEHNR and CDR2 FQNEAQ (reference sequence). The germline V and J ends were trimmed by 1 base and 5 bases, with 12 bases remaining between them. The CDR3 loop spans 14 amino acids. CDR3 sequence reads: CASSLGGRTDEQYF. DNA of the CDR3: TGTGCCAGCAGCTTAGGAGGGAGAACCGACGAGCAGTACTTC.

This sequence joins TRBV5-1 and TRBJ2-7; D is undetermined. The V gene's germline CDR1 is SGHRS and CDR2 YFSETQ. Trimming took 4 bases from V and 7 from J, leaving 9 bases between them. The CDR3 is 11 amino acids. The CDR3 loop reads CASSMTGEQYF. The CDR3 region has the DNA TGCGCCAGCAGCATGACTGGGGAGCAGTACTTC.

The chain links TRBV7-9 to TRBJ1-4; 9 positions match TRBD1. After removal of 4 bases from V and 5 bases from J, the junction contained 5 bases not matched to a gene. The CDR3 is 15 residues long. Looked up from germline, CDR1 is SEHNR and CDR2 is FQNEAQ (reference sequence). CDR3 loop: CASSSTGTGNEKLFF. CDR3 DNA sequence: TGTGCCAGCAGCTCCACCGGGACAGGGAATGAAAAACTGTTTTTT.

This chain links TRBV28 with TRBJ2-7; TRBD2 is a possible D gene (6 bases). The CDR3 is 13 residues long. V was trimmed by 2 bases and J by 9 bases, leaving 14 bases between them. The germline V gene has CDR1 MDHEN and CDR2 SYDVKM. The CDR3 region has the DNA TGTGCCAGCAGTTTACATCCGGGACTCTCGCAGTACTTC. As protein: CASSLHPGLSQYF.

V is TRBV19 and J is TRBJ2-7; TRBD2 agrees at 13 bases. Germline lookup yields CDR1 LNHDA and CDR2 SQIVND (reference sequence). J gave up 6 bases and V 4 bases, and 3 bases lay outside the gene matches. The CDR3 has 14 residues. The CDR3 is CASSRLAGGSEQYF. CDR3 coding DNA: TGTGCCAGTAGTAGACTAGCGGGAGGCTCCGAGCAGTACTTC.

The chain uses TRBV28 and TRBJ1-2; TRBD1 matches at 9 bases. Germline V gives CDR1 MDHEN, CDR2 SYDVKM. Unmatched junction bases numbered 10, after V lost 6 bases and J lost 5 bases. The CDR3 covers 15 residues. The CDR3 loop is CASRQSGTGLYGYTF. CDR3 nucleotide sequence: TGTGCCAGCAGACAGTCCGGGACAGGGTTATATGGCTACACCTTC.

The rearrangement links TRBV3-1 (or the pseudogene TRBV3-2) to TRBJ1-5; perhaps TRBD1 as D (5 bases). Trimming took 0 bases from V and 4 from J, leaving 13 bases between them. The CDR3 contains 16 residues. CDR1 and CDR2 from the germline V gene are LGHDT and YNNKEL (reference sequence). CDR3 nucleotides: TGTGCCAGCAGCCAAGATCACACAGGCCGGAATCAGCCCCAGCATTTT. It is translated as CASSQDHTGRNQPQHF.

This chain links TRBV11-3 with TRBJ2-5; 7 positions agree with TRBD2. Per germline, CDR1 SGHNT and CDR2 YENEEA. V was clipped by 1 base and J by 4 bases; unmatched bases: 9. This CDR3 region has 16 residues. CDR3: CASSLGGRLAAETQYF. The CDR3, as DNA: TGTGCCAGCAGCTTAGGGGGTCGGCTAGCGGCAGAGACCCAGTACTTC.

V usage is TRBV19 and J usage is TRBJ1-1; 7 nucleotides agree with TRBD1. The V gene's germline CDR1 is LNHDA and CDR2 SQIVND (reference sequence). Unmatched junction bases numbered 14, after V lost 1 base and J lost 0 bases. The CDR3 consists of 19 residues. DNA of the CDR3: TGTGCCAGTAGTATAGGAGGGTCAGGGGGGTCGTCGGTGAACACTGAAGCTTTCTTT. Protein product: CASSIGGSGGSSVNTEAFF.

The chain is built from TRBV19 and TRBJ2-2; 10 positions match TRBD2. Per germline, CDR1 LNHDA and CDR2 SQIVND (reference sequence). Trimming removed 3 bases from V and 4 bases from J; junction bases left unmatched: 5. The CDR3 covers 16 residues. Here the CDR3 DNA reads TGTGCCAGTAGTATGAGCGGGAGGGCCCCCACCGGGGAGCTGTTTTTT. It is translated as CASSMSGRAPTGELFF.

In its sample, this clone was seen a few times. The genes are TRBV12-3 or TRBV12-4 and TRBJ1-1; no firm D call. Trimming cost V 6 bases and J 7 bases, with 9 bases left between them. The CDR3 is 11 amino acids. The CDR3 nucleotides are TGTGCCAGCAGCACCGGGAGTGAAGCTTTCTTT. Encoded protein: CASSTGSEAFF.

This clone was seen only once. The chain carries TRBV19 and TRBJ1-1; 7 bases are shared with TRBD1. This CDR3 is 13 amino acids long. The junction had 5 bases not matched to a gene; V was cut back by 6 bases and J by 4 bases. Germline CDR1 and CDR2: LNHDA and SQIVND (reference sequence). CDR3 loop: CASRKDRLTEAFF. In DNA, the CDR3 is TGTGCCAGTAGAAAGGACAGGCTCACTGAAGCTTTCTTT.

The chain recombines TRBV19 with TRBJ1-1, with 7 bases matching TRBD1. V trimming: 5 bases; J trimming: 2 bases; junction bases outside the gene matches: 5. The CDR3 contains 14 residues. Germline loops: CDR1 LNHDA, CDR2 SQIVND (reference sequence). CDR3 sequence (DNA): TGTGCCAGTAGTTTCAACAGGGGCAACACTGAAGCTTTCTTT. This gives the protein CASSFNRGNTEAFF.

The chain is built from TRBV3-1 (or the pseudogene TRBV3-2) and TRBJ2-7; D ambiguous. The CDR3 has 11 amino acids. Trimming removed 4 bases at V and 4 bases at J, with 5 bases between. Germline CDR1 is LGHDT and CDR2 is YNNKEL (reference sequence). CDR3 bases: TGTGCCAGCAGCCTTCAGTACGAGCAGTACTTC. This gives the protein CASSLQYEQYF.

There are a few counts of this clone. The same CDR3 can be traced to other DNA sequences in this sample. The CDR3 protein is CASSLAQGGNTIYF. The CDR3 DNA reads as TGTGCCAGCAGCTTAGCGCAGGGCGGAAACACCATATATTTT. The chain combines TRBV7-9 with TRBJ1-3, with D tentatively TRBD1 (5 bases). The germline V gene encodes CDR1 SEHNR and CDR2 FQNEAQ (reference sequence). CDR3 size: 14 residues. The ends were cut back, 0 bases at V and 4 bases at J, with 7 bases in the middle.

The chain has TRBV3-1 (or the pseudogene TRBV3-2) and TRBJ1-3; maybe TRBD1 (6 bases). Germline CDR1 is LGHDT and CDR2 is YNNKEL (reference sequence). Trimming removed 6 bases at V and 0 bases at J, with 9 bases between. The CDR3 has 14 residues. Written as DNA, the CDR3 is TGTGCCAGCAGTCAGGGGAGCTCTGGAAACACCATATATTTT. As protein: CASSQGSSGNTIYF.

The DNA for the CDR3 is TGCAGCGTTGGGCCCGGGGGCAATCAGCCCCAGCATTTT. This encodes CSVGPGGNQPQHF. J is TRBJ1-5 and V is TRBV29-1; D not resolved. CDR3 size: 13 residues. Trimming pared 4 bases from V and 2 bases from J, leaving 9 bases between. Germline V gene data show CDR1 as SQVTM and CDR2 as ANQGSEA.

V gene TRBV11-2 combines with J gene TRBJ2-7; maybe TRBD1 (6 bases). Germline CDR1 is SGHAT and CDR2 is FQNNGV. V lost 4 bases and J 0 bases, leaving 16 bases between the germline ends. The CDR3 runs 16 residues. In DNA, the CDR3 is TGTGCCAGCAGCTCTCTTAGGGGGAGTAGCTCCTACGAGCAGTACTTC. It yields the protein CASSSLRGSSSYEQYF.

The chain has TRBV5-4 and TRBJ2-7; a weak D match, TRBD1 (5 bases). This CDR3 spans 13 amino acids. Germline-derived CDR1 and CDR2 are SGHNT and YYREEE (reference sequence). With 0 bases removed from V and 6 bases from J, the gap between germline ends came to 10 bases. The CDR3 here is CASSLGGLGEQYF. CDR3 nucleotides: TGTGCCAGCAGCTTGGGGGGCTTAGGCGAGCAGTACTTC.

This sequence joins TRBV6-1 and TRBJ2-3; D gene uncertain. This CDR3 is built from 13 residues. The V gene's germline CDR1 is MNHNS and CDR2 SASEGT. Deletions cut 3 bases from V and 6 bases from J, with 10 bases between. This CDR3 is CASSETYGDTQYF. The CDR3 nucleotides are TGTGCCAGCAGTGAGACTTACGGGGATACGCAGTATTTT.

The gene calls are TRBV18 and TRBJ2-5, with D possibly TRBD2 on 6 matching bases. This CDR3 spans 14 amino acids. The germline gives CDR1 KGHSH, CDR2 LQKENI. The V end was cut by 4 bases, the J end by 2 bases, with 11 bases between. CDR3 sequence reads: CASSRSGPQETQYF. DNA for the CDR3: TGTGCCAGCTCACGTAGCGGCCCTCAAGAGACCCAGTACTTC.

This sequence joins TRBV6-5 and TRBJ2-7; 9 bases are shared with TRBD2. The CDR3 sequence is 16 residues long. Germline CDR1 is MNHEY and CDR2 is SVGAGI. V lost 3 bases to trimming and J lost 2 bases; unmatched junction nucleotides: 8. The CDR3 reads CASSYLLGLAPYEQYF. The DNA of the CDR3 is TGTGCCAGCAGTTATCTCCTGGGACTAGCCCCCTACGAGCAGTACTTC.

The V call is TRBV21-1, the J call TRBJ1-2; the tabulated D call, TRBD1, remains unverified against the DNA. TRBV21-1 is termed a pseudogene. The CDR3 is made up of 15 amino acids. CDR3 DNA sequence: TGTGCCAGCAGCAATCTCGTGGGCGACAACTATGGCTACACCTTC. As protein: CASSNLVGDNYGYTF.

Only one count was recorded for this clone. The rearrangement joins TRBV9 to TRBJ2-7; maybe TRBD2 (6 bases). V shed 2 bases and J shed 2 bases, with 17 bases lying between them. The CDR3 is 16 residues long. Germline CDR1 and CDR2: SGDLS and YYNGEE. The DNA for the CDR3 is TGTGCCAGCAGCGTGGGCCCTTTGGGCGGGGCCTACGAGCAGTACTTC. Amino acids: CASSVGPLGGAYEQYF.

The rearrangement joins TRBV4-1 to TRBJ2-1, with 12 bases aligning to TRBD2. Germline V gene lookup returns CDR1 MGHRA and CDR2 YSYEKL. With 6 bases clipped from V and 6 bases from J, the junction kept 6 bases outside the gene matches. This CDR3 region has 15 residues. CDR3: CASRVQTSGSNEQFF. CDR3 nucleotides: TGCGCCAGCAGAGTTCAGACTAGCGGGAGCAATGAGCAGTTCTTC.

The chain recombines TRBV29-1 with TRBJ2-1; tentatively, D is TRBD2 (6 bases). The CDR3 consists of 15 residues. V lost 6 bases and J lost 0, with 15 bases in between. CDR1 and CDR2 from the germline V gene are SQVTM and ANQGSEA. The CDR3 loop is CSVSGTLFSYNEQFF. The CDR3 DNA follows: TGCAGCGTCTCCGGGACTCTTTTCTCCTACAATGAGCAGTTCTTC.

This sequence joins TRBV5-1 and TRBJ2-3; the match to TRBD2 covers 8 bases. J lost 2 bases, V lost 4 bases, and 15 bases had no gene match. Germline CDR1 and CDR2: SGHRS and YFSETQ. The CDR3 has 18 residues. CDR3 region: CASSHSGNLQLLTDTQYF. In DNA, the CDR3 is TGCGCCAGCAGCCATAGCGGGAACCTCCAACTGCTCACAGATACGCAGTATTTT.

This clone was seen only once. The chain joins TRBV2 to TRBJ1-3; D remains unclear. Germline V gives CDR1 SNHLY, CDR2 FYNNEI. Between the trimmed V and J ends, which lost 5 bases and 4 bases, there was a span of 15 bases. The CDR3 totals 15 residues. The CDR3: CASSSGLSGGNTIYF. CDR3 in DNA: TGTGCCAGCAGTTCAGGACTATCAGGAGGAAACACCATATATTTT.

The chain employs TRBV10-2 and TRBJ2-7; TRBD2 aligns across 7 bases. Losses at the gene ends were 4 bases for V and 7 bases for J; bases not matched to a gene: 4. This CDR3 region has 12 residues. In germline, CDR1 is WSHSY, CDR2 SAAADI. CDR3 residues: CASSGREGEQYF. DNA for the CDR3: TGCGCCAGCAGTGGCAGGGAGGGAGAGCAGTACTTC.

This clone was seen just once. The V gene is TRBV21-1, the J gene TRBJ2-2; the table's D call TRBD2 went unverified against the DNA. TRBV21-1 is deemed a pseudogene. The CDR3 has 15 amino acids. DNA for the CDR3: TGTGCCAGTCTGGGGGGCGGGAGTCACACCGGGGAGCTGTTTTTT. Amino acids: CASLGGGSHTGELFF.